A single sample is the source of the 5 T cell receptor beta chains below, sequenced in a study of blood T cell repertoires in COVID-19. The method was immunoSEQ multiplex PCR; TCRdb's version includes in-frame clones alone and lacks a portion of them. Of roughly 110,000 clones listed, 75% to 90% are singletons. The sequenced sample consisted of peripheral blood. The receptor source for this set is an older woman with COVID-19, enrolled during active disease.

V and J are TRBV7-6 and TRBJ2-2; the match to TRBD2 covers 8 bases. Germline values: CDR1 SGHVS, CDR2 FNYEAQ. V gave up 11 bases and J gave up 4 bases; unmatched junction bases: 12. CDR3 length: 15 residues. DNA for the CDR3: TGTGCCGGCACCGGGGGGGTCCCGGGCACCGGGGAGCTGTTTTTT. Translating it yields CAGTGGVPGTGELFF.

V is TRBV9 and J is TRBJ1-1, with 7 bases matching TRBD1. The CDR3 runs 14 residues. The ends lost 4 bases at V and 7 bases at J; junction bases unmatched: 10. Germline V CDR1 and CDR2: SGDLS, YYNGEE. The CDR3 DNA sequence: TGTGCCAGCAGCAGATTCGGGACAGCTCGTGAAGCTTTCTTT. This encodes CASSRFGTAREAFF. The full variable domain, completed using reference TRBV9 and TRBJ1-1, is DSGVTQTPKHLITATGQRVTLRCSPRSGDLSVYWYQQSLDQGLQFLIQYYNGEERAKGNILERFSAQQFPDLHSELNLSSLELGDSALYFCASSRFGTAREAFFGQGTRLTVV.

This chain connects TRBV19 to TRBJ1-5, with TRBD1 identical over 9 bases. Germline assignment: CDR1 LNHDA and CDR2 SQIVND (reference sequence). Trimming took 6 bases from V and 2 from J; bases not matched to a gene: 5. This CDR3 has 15 amino acids. CDR3 loop: CASSEQGAGNQPQHF. In DNA, the CDR3 is TGTGCCAGTAGCGAACAGGGGGCGGGCAATCAGCCCCAGCATTTT.

As DNA, the CDR3 is TGTGCCGCAGGGATCGCCTATGGCTACACCTTC. Translating it yields CAAGIAYGYTF. This chain connects TRBV30 to TRBJ1-2, with D possibly matching TRBD1 (5 bases). CDR1 is GTSNPN and CDR2 is SVGIG in the germline V gene (reference sequence). There are 11 residues in the CDR3. Trimming shortened V by 8 bases and J by 4 bases, and 11 bases separated the two germline ends.

This chain connects TRBV19 to TRBJ2-6; D is uncertain. CDR3 length: 13 amino acids. With 5 bases removed from V and 4 bases from J, the gap between germline ends came to 6 bases. CDR1 is LNHDA, CDR2 SQIVND, per germline (reference sequence). This chain's CDR3 is CASSPLGANVLTF. The CDR3 DNA sequence: TGTGCCAGTAGTCCCCTCGGGGCCAACGTCCTGACTTTC.